A single T cell receptor beta chain is shown here with its context. The sample belongs to a study of blood T cell repertoires in COVID-19. At the level of the study: Acute-phase and convalescent COVID-19 samples originated in the United States, Italy and Spain. In each case, the material was cDNA or gDNA derived from T cells, B-cell-depleted T cells, or PBMCs.

Germline values: CDR1 SGDLS, CDR2 YYNGEE. The V end was cut by 7 bases, the J end by 7 bases, with 12 bases between. This CDR3 contains 11 residues. In the original workflow: Nucleated cell counts were estimated from reference gene primer amplification. Method: immunoSEQ multiplex PCR; TCRdb's copy keeps in-frame clones and lacks some. Clone size and the V and J calls come from that table; the DNA yielded D and trimming. The sample holds 100,000 to 150,000 clones, roughly 72% seen once. The receptor was isolated from a man aged 60 to 69 with acute or convalescent COVID-19. The rearrangement uses TRBV9 and TRBJ2-7; tentative D call: TRBD2 (6 bases). Source material: peripheral blood. The CDR3 sequence is CASEKEGEQYF. The CDR3 coding sequence is TGTGCCAGCGAAAAGGAGGGAGAGCAGTACTTC.